Sequencing of this T cell receptor (beta chain) was carried out in a study of blood T cell repertoires in COVID-19. Study overall: The cDNA or gDNA used as material had been derived from T cells, B-cell-depleted T cells, or PBMCs.

The sample holds a few counts of this clone. Original processing methods: Reference gene primer amplification in the assay estimated nucleated cell counts. The assay was immunoSEQ multiplex PCR, and TCRdb's table has in-frame clones only and misses some. V and J calls plus clone size are reproduced from that table; the DNA served to infer D and trimming. The table lists just over 300,000 clones, over 75% of them singletons. The TCR sequence derives from a man aged 25 to 40 who had recovered from COVID-19. Sequenced sample: PBMCs or T cells enriched from blood (not recorded which).

In nucleotides, the CDR3 is TGTGCCAGCAGTTCCGGGACAGGGGGCTTTGGACAGCCCCAGCATTTT. Amino acid sequence: CASSSGTGGFGQPQHF. J is TRBJ1-5 and V is TRBV5-5; 12 bases line up with TRBD1. V trimming: 5 bases; J trimming: 7 bases; junction bases outside the gene matches: 10. The CDR3 has 16 residues. The V gene's germline CDR1 is SGHKS and CDR2 YYEKEE (reference sequence).